Following are 22 T cell receptor beta chains from one sample sequenced in a study of blood T cell repertoires in COVID-19 (dated by TCRdb to the early 2020s). The library was obtained by the immunoSEQ multiplex PCR assay. Sourced from immuneACCESS, this table was stored by TCRdb with only in-frame sequences that have V and J called. A share of the clones is absent; for the studies checked, an unresolved V gene accounts for under half, and the remainder has no known explanation. In all, the sample holds about 190,000 clones, and under 80% of those were seen once. The ten biggest clones cover roughly 14% of the sample. The sample consisted of peripheral blood. These receptors originate from a man aged 50 to 59 who had recovered from COVID-19.

The chain combines TRBV5-4 with TRBJ1-6; D might be TRBD1 (6 bases). Germline V gives CDR1 SGHNT, CDR2 YYREEE (reference sequence). Trimming stripped 4 bases from V and 7 bases from J, with 12 bases between. The CDR3 sequence is 14 residues long. The CDR3 sequence: CASSGDRSNSPLHF. CDR3 nucleotide sequence: TGTGCCAGCAGCGGCGACAGGTCAAATTCACCCCTCCACTTT.

CDR3 nucleotide sequence: TGTGCCACCAGTCCTGGTCAGGGCCACTACGAGCAGTACTTC. It specifies CATSPGQGHYEQYF. The chain carries TRBV24-1 and TRBJ2-7; D is possibly TRBD1 (5 bases). Germline CDR1 reads KGHDR; CDR2 reads SFDVKD. Trimming took 6 bases from V and 3 from J, leaving 14 bases between them. The CDR3 has 14 amino acids.

The rearrangement uses TRBV10-1 and TRBJ2-7; the match to TRBD1 covers 7 bases. The CDR3 runs to 14 residues. Germline loops: CDR1 WNHNN, CDR2 SYGVQD (reference sequence). With 8 bases clipped from V and 3 bases from J, the junction kept 10 bases outside the gene matches. CDR3 residues: CASQPGRGSYEQYF. CDR3 DNA: TGCGCCAGCCAACCAGGCAGGGGGAGCTACGAGCAGTACTTC.

The V gene is TRBV18, the J gene TRBJ2-1; tentative D call: TRBD1 (6 bases). Germline V gene sequence: CDR1 KGHSH, CDR2 LQKENI. V was shortened by 3 bases and J by 3 bases, with 9 bases between the two germline ends. The length of the CDR3 is 14 residues. CDR3 amino acids: CASSPGTFYNEQFF. The CDR3 region has the DNA TGTGCCAGCTCACCGGGGACATTCTACAATGAGCAGTTCTTC.

In this sample, this clone turned up a few times. This chain uses TRBV7-2 with TRBJ2-7, with D unclear. The CDR3 has 14 residues. The V gene lost 0 bases and the J gene lost 3 bases, with 9 bases spanning the gap. Germline V gives CDR1 SGHTA, CDR2 FQGNSA. The CDR3 is CASSLAAEYYEQYF. In DNA form, the CDR3 reads TGTGCCAGCAGCTTAGCGGCGGAGTACTACGAGCAGTACTTC. The entire variable domain, with the rest obtained from reference TRBV7-2 and TRBJ2-7, is as follows: GAGVSQSPSNKVTEKGKDVELRCDPISGHTALYWYRQSLGQGLEFLIYFQGNSAPDKSGLPSDRFSAERTGGSVSTLTIQRTQQEDSAVYLCASSLAAEYYEQYFGPGTRLTVT.

J is TRBJ2-7 and V is TRBV21-1; the table assigns TRBD1, which was not confirmed against the DNA. TRBV21-1 represents a pseudogene. The CDR3 runs to 18 residues. Written as DNA, the CDR3 is TGTGCCAGCAGCAAGTGTTGGACAGGGGCCCCTATTACCTACGAGCAGTACTTC. As protein: CASSKCWTGAPITYEQYF.

This clone has only a few counts. The chain joins TRBV4-2 to TRBJ2-3, with unresolved D. Germline CDR1 reads LGHNA; CDR2 reads YNFKEQ. This CDR3 spans 15 amino acids. V was pared by 1 base and J by 4 bases, with 12 bases between. The CDR3 here is CASSQVSSSSDTQYF. The CDR3 DNA reads TGTGCCAGCAGCCAAGTTAGCAGTAGCTCAGATACGCAGTATTTT.

V is TRBV14 and J is TRBJ1-1; D gene uncertain. The CDR3 totals 13 residues. The germline V gene encodes CDR1 SGHDN and CDR2 FVKESK. V shed 4 bases and J shed 11 bases, with 17 bases lying between them. The CDR3 region is CASSRRRVRGAFF. CDR3 nucleotide sequence: TGTGCCAGCAGCCGTCGAAGGGTGCGAGGGGCTTTCTTT.

This clone has a handful of counts. The chain joins TRBV24-1 to TRBJ2-3; 7 nucleotides align to TRBD2. The germline V gene has CDR1 KGHDR and CDR2 SFDVKD. This CDR3 comprises 17 residues. The V gene end was trimmed by 3 bases and the J gene end by 4 bases; junction bases not matched to a gene: 12. The CDR3 DNA is TGTGCCACCAGTGATCCACTAGCGCTCCGGGGGGCAGATACGCAGTATTTT. Translating gives CATSDPLALRGADTQYF.

CDR3 bases: TGTGCCAGCAGCTACCCCCAGACAGGGGGCCCAATCTACACCTTC. Residues: CASSYPQTGGPIYTF. The V call is TRBV6-6, the J call TRBJ1-2; TRBD1 matches at 10 bases. Germline V gene sequence: CDR1 MNHNY, CDR2 SVGAGI (reference sequence). V shed 6 bases and J 10 bases; nucleotides not matched to a gene: 14. The CDR3 is 15 amino acids.

The V and J genes are TRBV3-1 (or the pseudogene TRBV3-2) and TRBJ1-2; no clear D. Trimming shortened V by 1 base and J by 2 bases, and 8 bases separated the two germline ends. The CDR3 is 14 amino acids. From germline, CDR1 is LGHDT and CDR2 YNNKEL (reference sequence). The CDR3 loop is CASSQGPGNYGYTF. As DNA, the CDR3 is TGTGCCAGCAGCCAAGGGCCAGGAAACTATGGCTACACCTTC.

V and J are TRBV7-3 and TRBJ2-5, with 7 bases lining up with TRBD2. The CDR3 extends over 13 amino acids. V was pared by 5 bases and J by 7 bases, with 7 bases of the junction left unmatched. Germline CDR1 SGHTA, CDR2 FQGTGA. The CDR3 DNA follows: TGTGCCAGCAGCGAGACTAGCTTTGGGACCCAGTACTTC. It encodes CASSETSFGTQYF.

This rearrangement joins TRBV5-1 to TRBJ2-7, with TRBD2 matching over 9 bases. This CDR3 is 15 amino acids long. The V gene end was trimmed by 5 bases and the J gene end by 7 bases; junction bases not matched to a gene: 13. CDR1 and CDR2 from the germline V gene are SGHRS and YFSETQ. CDR3: CASSLSGSGRREQYF. Written as DNA, the CDR3 is TGCGCCAGCAGTTTGTCGGGAAGCGGGAGGAGAGAGCAGTACTTC. The full variable domain, rest sourced from reference TRBV5-1 and TRBJ2-7, is KAGVTQTPRYLIKTRGQQVTLSCSPISGHRSVSWYQQTPGQGLQFLFEYFSETQRNKGNFPGRFSGRQFSNSRSEMNVSTLELGDSALYLCASSLSGSGRREQYFGPGTRLTVT.

The V call is TRBV29-1, the J call TRBJ1-1; TRBD1 is a possible D gene (6 bases). In germline, CDR1 is SQVTM, CDR2 ANQGSEA. The CDR3 has 14 amino acids. Trimming left V 4 bases short and J 3 bases short, with 15 bases between. The CDR3 loop is CSVVGTGTYTEAFF. CDR3 DNA: TGCAGCGTTGTAGGTACAGGGACGTACACTGAAGCTTTCTTT.

A single count supports this clone. The rearrangement uses TRBV2 and TRBJ2-6, with 8 bases aligning to TRBD1. Trimming removed 7 bases from V and 4 bases from J; junction bases left unmatched: 9. From germline, CDR1 is SNHLY and CDR2 FYNNEI. This CDR3 spans 16 amino acids. The CDR3 loop reads CASTGQGARGANVLTF. The CDR3 bases are TGTGCCAGCACCGGTCAGGGGGCGCGGGGGGCCAACGTCCTGACTTTC.

The V and J genes are TRBV6-1 and TRBJ1-4; tentatively, D is TRBD1 (6 bases). Germline V gene sequence: CDR1 MNHNS, CDR2 SASEGT. The CDR3 is made up of 15 amino acids. V was clipped by 3 bases and J by 7 bases, with 15 bases between them. The CDR3 DNA is TGTGCCAGCAGTGAGCCAACAGGGATAGGTGAAAAACTGTTTTTT. It codes for CASSEPTGIGEKLFF.

The CDR3 region is CASTAQGALAYNEQFF. As DNA, the CDR3 is TGCGCCAGCACGGCACAGGGGGCCCTTGCCTACAATGAGCAGTTCTTC. The chain joins TRBV5-1 to TRBJ2-1; 9 positions agree with TRBD1. CDR3 length equals 16 residues. In germline, CDR1 is SGHRS, CDR2 YFSETQ. Trimming at V came to 6 bases and at J to 2 bases, leaving 9 bases not matched to a gene.

This clone occurred a few times. The CDR3 bases are TGTGCCAGCAGCCCAATCGGGGAGCTGTTTTTT. Translated: CASSPIGELFF. V usage is TRBV11-2 and J usage is TRBJ2-2; the D is unclear. V lost 5 bases, J lost 7 bases, and 5 bases lay in between. The CDR3 covers 11 residues. Germline CDR1 and CDR2: SGHAT and FQNNGV.

This clone was counted a few times. The rearrangement links TRBV28 to TRBJ2-7; D might be TRBD1 (6 bases). The CDR3 is 16 amino acids. Trimming removed 7 bases from V and 2 bases from J, with 21 bases in between. From germline, CDR1 is MDHEN and CDR2 SYDVKM. CDR3 residues: CASKRALGGSAYEQYF. The CDR3 DNA sequence: TGTGCCAGCAAGAGGGCCCTAGGGGGTAGCGCCTACGAGCAGTACTTC.

J is TRBJ1-2 and V is TRBV28, with D unresolved. This CDR3 spans 12 amino acids. Germline V CDR1 and CDR2: MDHEN, SYDVKM. V was clipped by 4 bases and J by 8 bases, with 11 bases between them. CDR3 residues: CASSYSSRGYTF. CDR3 coding DNA: TGTGCCAGCAGTTATTCCTCACGGGGCTACACCTTC.

This clone occurred a few times. The chain carries TRBV6-5 and TRBJ2-7; 9 nucleotides line up with TRBD2. The V segment lost 0 bases and the J segment 0 bases; nucleotides outside the gene matches: 3. The CDR3 covers 16 residues. Germline V gene lookup returns CDR1 MNHEY and CDR2 SVGAGI. The chain's CDR3 is CASSYSTSGLSYEQYF. DNA for the CDR3: TGTGCCAGCAGTTACTCGACTAGCGGCCTCTCCTACGAGCAGTACTTC.

V and J are TRBV5-1 and TRBJ2-1, with TRBD2 matching over 12 bases. Germline CDR1 and CDR2: SGHRS and YFSETQ. With V trimmed by 3 bases and J by 9 bases, 10 bases remained unmatched. The CDR3 is made up of 16 amino acids. The CDR3 DNA sequence: TGCGCCAGCAGCTGGGGGACTAGCGGGCCCGGAAGTGAGCAGTTCTTC. Translated, it gives CASSWGTSGPGSEQFF.